The 8 T cell receptor beta chains in this list originate from one sample, sequenced in a study of blood T cells in healthy people across ages. The use of a sample-barcoded 5' primer and a J-beta primer mix characterized a second PCR of roughly 7 to 12 cycles. One entry per CDR3 protein results from TCRdb running MiXCR on the 5' RACE reads. The sample comprises around 670,000 distinct CDR3 sequences, about 30% of which are singletons, and roughly 14% rests with the top ten. What was sequenced was blood. These receptors were taken from a woman older than 75 in good health.

This clonotype has a handful of counts. J is TRBJ1-2 and V is TRBV6-5, with D perhaps TRBD1 (6 bases). The ends were cut back, 6 bases at V and 2 bases at J, with 16 bases in the middle. This CDR3 has 15 residues. Germline CDR1 and CDR2: MNHEY and SVGAGI. The CDR3 reads CASRPGLTGNYGYTF. The DNA of the CDR3 is TGTGCCAGCAGGCCGGGGTTAACAGGGAACTATGGCTACACCTTC.

Only a few counts were recorded for this clonotype. V is TRBV6-2 or TRBV6-3 and J is TRBJ1-1; tentative D call: TRBD1 (5 bases). The CDR3 has 14 residues. Trimming shortened V by 7 bases and J by 1 base, and 13 bases separated the two germline ends. The germline V gene has CDR1 MNHEY and CDR2 SVGEGT. In DNA form, the CDR3 reads TGTGCCAGCAACGGACGGGGCGAGAACACTGAAGCTTTCTTT. This translates into CASNGRGENTEAFF.

This clonotype was recorded many times. The chain has TRBV28 and TRBJ2-3, with 8 nucleotides matching TRBD1. Germline loops: CDR1 MDHEN, CDR2 SYDVKM. The CDR3 sequence is 16 residues long. The ends lost 5 bases at V and 2 bases at J; junction bases unmatched: 9. The CDR3 sequence: CASSPSRQGSTDTQYF. In DNA, the CDR3 is TGTGCCAGCAGTCCATCCCGACAGGGGTCCACAGATACGCAGTATTTT.

DNA of the CDR3: TGTGCCAGCAGTGTCGGGCAGACCACAGATACGCAGTATTTT. This gives the protein CASSVGQTTDTQYF. The V call is TRBV7-9, the J call TRBJ2-3; D remains unclear. V was clipped by 6 bases and J by 2 bases, with 12 bases between them. The germline V gene has CDR1 SEHNR and CDR2 FQNEAQ (reference sequence). This CDR3 comprises 14 residues. Looking up the rest from reference TRBV7-9 and TRBJ2-3 gives the full variable domain: DTGVSQNPRHKITKRGQNVTFRCDPISEHNRLYWYRQTLGQGPEFLTYFQNEAQLEKSRLLSDRFSAERPKGSFSTLEIQRTEQGDSAMYLCASSVGQTTDTQYFGPGTRLTVL.

This clonotype was observed many times. CDR3 nucleotides: TGTGCCAGCAGTGAACTGCCGGCAGGGCTCGGGGAGACCCAGTACTTC. The encoded protein is CASSELPAGLGETQYF. This chain links TRBV6-1 with TRBJ2-5, with TRBD1 as a possible D gene (5 bases). Germline V gene lookup returns CDR1 MNHNS and CDR2 SASEGT. The ends were cut back, 2 bases at V and 5 bases at J, with 18 bases in the middle. The CDR3 runs to 16 residues.

With regard to this clonotype: Since a much larger clone is just one base distant, this may be a read error. The V and J genes are TRBV5-1 and TRBJ2-3; TRBD2 aligns across 10 bases. From germline, CDR1 is SGHRS and CDR2 YFSETQ. The CDR3 consists of 14 residues. Losses at the gene ends were 7 bases for V and 6 bases for J; bases not matched to a gene: 8. CDR3 bases: TGCGCCAGCGGCCGAGCGGGGGGGCGTGATACGCAGTATTTT. Its translation is CASGRAGGRDTQYF.

This clonotype was detected many times. The V call is TRBV15, the J call TRBJ1-5; 7 bases agree with TRBD1. After removal of 6 bases from V and 2 bases from J, the junction contained 4 bases not matched to a gene. The CDR3 runs to 14 residues. Germline V gene data show CDR1 as LNHNV and CDR2 as YYDKDF (reference sequence). CDR3 sequence: CATRTGNRNQPQHF. The CDR3 DNA follows: TGTGCCACCAGGACAGGGAATCGCAATCAGCCCCAGCATTTT.

As to this clonotype: This may arise from a read error, as a much more abundant clone is one base away. The chain carries TRBV4-2 and TRBJ2-3, with 7 bases lining up with TRBD2. From germline, CDR1 is LGHNA and CDR2 YNFKEQ. The CDR3 covers 16 residues. The CDR3 region has the DNA TGTGTCAGCAGCCAAGAAATCGGCGGGGGAAAAGATACGCAGTATTTT. It encodes CVSSQEIGGGKDTQYF.